Below, 22 T cell receptor beta chains from the same sample are listed, as sequenced in a study of T cells in Graves' hyperthyroidism and ophthalmopathy. Authors of the study amplified TCR beta CDR3 regions from RNA transcripts. During a first-round RT-PCR of the TCR CDR3, the HTBI primer set was used. TCRdb reprocessed the multiplex PCR reads with MiXCR, giving one entry per CDR3 protein. Of some 620,000 distinct CDR3 sequences listed, roughly 16% are singletons. Material: blood. These receptors came from a woman younger than 45 with Graves' hyperthyroidism.

J is TRBJ1-6 and V is TRBV10-3; D remains ambiguous. The germline V gene encodes CDR1 ENHRY and CDR2 SYGVKD. Trimming shortened V by 5 bases and J by 7 bases, and 18 bases separated the two germline ends. The CDR3 loop spans 16 amino acids. DNA of the CDR3: TGTGCCATCAGTTCGAGGACGCTGGGGAGGAATTCACCCCTCCACTTT. Amino acids: CAISSRTLGRNSPLHF.

This clonotype has ten or more counts. The chain joins TRBV2 to TRBJ1-4, with TRBD1 as a possible D gene (6 bases). This CDR3 spans 17 amino acids. CDR1 and CDR2 from the germline V gene are SNHLY and FYNNEI. Trimming took off 2 bases at V and 10 bases at J, with 23 bases between the two ends. CDR3 loop: CASSESSSGAGRGKLFF. CDR3 in DNA: TGTGCCAGCAGTGAATCTTCGTCAGGGGCTGGTAGAGGAAAACTGTTTTTT.

This clonotype was counted a few times. The chain is built from TRBV18 and TRBJ2-2; D may correspond to TRBD1 or TRBD2 (5 bases each). The CDR3 covers 15 residues. The V gene lost 3 bases and the J gene lost 4 bases, with 12 bases spanning the gap. Germline V gives CDR1 KGHSH, CDR2 LQKENI. The CDR3 here is CASSPGTGSTGELFF. CDR3 nucleotide sequence: TGTGCCAGCTCACCTGGGACGGGGAGCACCGGGGAGCTGTTTTTT.

The DNA of the CDR3 is TGTGCCAGCAGTTCTGGACAGTATTTAGCTTCACCCCTCCACTTT. This encodes CASSSGQYLASPLHF. V usage is TRBV6-5 and J usage is TRBJ1-6, with a weak D call TRBD1 (6 bases). The CDR3 is 15 residues long. Trimming pared 4 bases from V and 9 bases from J, leaving 16 bases between. The germline CDR1 and CDR2 sequences are MNHEY and SVGAGI.

As for this clonotype: This may arise from a read error, as a much more abundant clone is one base away. The conserved phenylalanine or tryptophan normally closing the CDR3 is absent here, so this likely arose from a read error. This chain links TRBV28 with TRBJ2-1; 10 nucleotides agree with TRBD2. From germline, CDR1 is MDHEN and CDR2 SYDVKM. V was pared by 6 bases and J by 4 bases, with 3 bases of the junction left unmatched. This CDR3 spans 14 amino acids. In nucleotides, the CDR3 is TGTGCCAGCAGGCCTAGCGGGAGTTACAATGAGCAGTTCCTC. Its translation is CASRPSGSYNEQFL.

The genes are TRBV18 and TRBJ2-7; possibly TRBD2 for D (6 bases). CDR1 is KGHSH, CDR2 LQKENI, per germline. CDR3 length equals 14 residues. V was trimmed by 3 bases and J by 6 bases, leaving 15 bases between them. The CDR3 region has the DNA TGTGCCAGCTCACCTGATGCGGGATCTCGCGAGCAGTACTTC. This codes for CASSPDAGSREQYF.

To note about this clonotype: The conserved closing phenylalanine or tryptophan is absent in this CDR3, likely reflecting a read error. The V call is TRBV6-2 or TRBV6-3, the J call TRBJ1-5; D is ambiguous. The CDR3 is 13 amino acids. Trimming cost V 6 bases and J 7 bases, with 13 bases left between them. From germline, CDR1 is MNHEY and CDR2 SVGEGT. The CDR3 DNA follows: TGTGCCAGCAGCCCCCCCGGCTCCCAGCCCCAGCATCTT. Protein sequence: CASSPPGSQPQHL.

This clonotype was observed a few times. The rearrangement joins TRBV4-1 to TRBJ1-2; 7 nucleotides match TRBD1. The CDR3 length is 17 residues. V gave up 0 bases and J gave up 0 bases; unmatched junction bases: 7. In germline, CDR1 is MGHRA, CDR2 YSYEKL. CDR3 DNA: TGCGCCAGCAGCCAAGATCTTGGTCAGGGGGCTAACTATGGCTACACCTTC. Its translation: CASSQDLGQGANYGYTF.

This clonotype was observed at least ten times. The genes are TRBV15 and TRBJ1-2; D is undetermined. The CDR3 contains 12 residues. Germline CDR1 reads LNHNV; CDR2 reads YYDKDF (reference sequence). V was trimmed by 8 bases and J by 8 bases, leaving 15 bases between them. The CDR3 region has the DNA TGTGCCACCGGACTACTAGGAGTCGGCTACACCTTC. Translated: CATGLLGVGYTF.

This clonotype was counted only a few times. The J gene is TRBJ1-5, the V gene TRBV10-3; possibly TRBD1 for D (6 bases). Per the germline V gene, CDR1 is ENHRY and CDR2 is SYGVKD. V dropped 8 bases and J dropped 7 bases, with 15 bases sitting between them. This CDR3 is built from 13 residues. Here the CDR3 DNA reads TGTGCCATCTCCCGACAGGCGGAACAGCCCCAGCATTTT. Translated, it gives CAISRQAEQPQHF.

This clonotype was seen many times. The rearrangement uses TRBV11-2 and TRBJ2-3, with TRBD2 as a possible D gene (6 bases). Trimming left V 1 base short and J 2 bases short, with 13 bases between. CDR3 length: 16 residues. Germline CDR1 SGHAT, CDR2 FQNNGV. This CDR3 is CASSLVMGGNTDTQYF. Here the CDR3 DNA reads TGTGCCAGCAGCTTAGTTATGGGAGGCAACACAGATACGCAGTATTTT. Drawing the rest from reference TRBV11-2 and TRBJ2-3, the complete variable domain is EAGVAQSPRYKIIEKRQSVAFWCNPISGHATLYWYQQILGQGPKLLIQFQNNGVVDDSQLPKDRFSAERLKGVDSTLKIQPAKLEDSAVYLCASSLVMGGNTDTQYFGPGTRLTVL.

In this sample, this clonotype turned up many times. The V gene is TRBV5-6, the J gene TRBJ1-2; unclear D gene. Trimming shortened V by 6 bases and J by 4 bases, and 16 bases separated the two germline ends. The CDR3 has 14 residues. In germline, CDR1 is SGHDT, CDR2 YYEEEE. The DNA of the CDR3 is TGTGCCAGCAACGTGGACGGAGATGGCTATGGCTACACCTTC. Translation: CASNVDGDGYGYTF.

There are many counts of this clonotype. V is TRBV3-1 and J is TRBJ2-1; 9 nucleotides align to TRBD2. Trimming removed 1 base from V and 5 bases from J; junction bases left unmatched: 6. The germline V gene has CDR1 LGHDT and CDR2 YNNKEL (reference sequence). This CDR3 is 16 amino acids long. The CDR3: CASSQGVKRGDNEQFF. CDR3 DNA: TGTGCCAGCAGCCAAGGGGTTAAGCGGGGGGACAATGAGCAGTTCTTC.

This clonotype was observed a few times. The chain is built from TRBV27 and TRBJ2-1; TRBD1 matches at 7 bases. CDR3 length: 14 amino acids. The germline V gene has CDR1 MNHEY and CDR2 SMNVEV (reference sequence). Trimming cost V 8 bases and J 3 bases; bases outside gene matches: 7. DNA for the CDR3: TGTGCCAGCGGTCCGGACAGGAACTACAATGAGCAGTTCTTC. Translated: CASGPDRNYNEQFF.

The genes are TRBV7-2 and TRBJ2-1; TRBD2 aligns across 11 bases. With V trimmed by 1 base and J by 15 bases, 8 bases remained unmatched. Per germline, CDR1 SGHTA and CDR2 FQGNSA. The CDR3 sequence is 14 residues long. The CDR3 is CASSLGPSGGSAFF. CDR3 sequence (DNA): TGTGCCAGCAGCTTAGGGCCTAGCGGGGGGTCCGCGTTCTTC.

This clonotype was found many times. The chain joins TRBV5-1 to TRBJ1-1, with 8 bases lining up with TRBD1. V lost 3 bases, J lost 3 bases, and 7 bases stayed unmatched. Germline assignment: CDR1 SGHRS and CDR2 YFSETQ. The CDR3 has 15 amino acids. CDR3 in amino acids: CASSSSGGYDTEAFF. Written as DNA, the CDR3 is TGCGCCAGCAGCTCTTCAGGGGGCTACGACACTGAAGCTTTCTTT.

This clonotype has more than one count but fewer than ten. The J gene is TRBJ2-3, the V gene TRBV20-1, with unresolved D. CDR1 and CDR2 (germline): DFQATT, SNEGSKA (reference sequence). Trimming took off 7 bases at V and 3 bases at J, with 17 bases between the two ends. This CDR3 spans 14 amino acids. CDR3 bases: TGCAGTGTCAAGCACGGAACTACGACAGATACGCAGTATTTT. It is translated as CSVKHGTTTDTQYF.

V and J are TRBV6-1 and TRBJ2-5; 9 bases are shared with TRBD1. This CDR3 contains 14 residues. The junction had 8 bases not matched to a gene; V was cut back by 8 bases and J by 4 bases. The germline CDR1 and CDR2 sequences are MNHNS and SASEGT. This CDR3 is CASGGQGGGETQYF. CDR3 DNA sequence: TGTGCCAGCGGGGGACAGGGAGGAGGAGAGACCCAGTACTTC.

This clonotype came up many times. The chain carries TRBV29-1 and TRBJ2-2; D is perhaps TRBD2 (6 bases). This CDR3 has 14 residues. Germline-derived CDR1 and CDR2 are SQVTM and ANQGSEA. The CDR3 nucleotides read TGCAGTGTCGTGGGACTCGCGAACACCGGGGAGCTGTTTTTT. Protein: CSVVGLANTGELFF.

This clonotype was seen many times. The chain joins TRBV20-1 to TRBJ2-1, with no clear D. Germline V gives CDR1 DFQATT, CDR2 SNEGSKA (reference sequence). There are 15 residues in the CDR3. The V end lost 6 bases, the J end lost 0 bases, and 15 bases lay between the germline ends. The CDR3 DNA reads as TGCAGTGCCCCAACAACGGGCCGCTCCTACAATGAGCAGTTCTTC. Its protein is CSAPTTGRSYNEQFF.

This rearrangement joins TRBV11-3 to TRBJ1-1; possible D gene TRBD1, 5 bases. Trimming pared 6 bases from V and 3 bases from J, leaving 14 bases between. Germline CDR1 reads SGHNT; CDR2 reads YENEEA. CDR3 size: 14 residues. CDR3 coding DNA: TGTGCCAGCAGTTACACTCAGGGAGACACTGAAGCTTTCTTT. Translated, it gives CASSYTQGDTEAFF.

There are many counts of this clonotype. The chain uses TRBV10-3 and TRBJ2-1; D possibly corresponds to TRBD2 (5 bases). With 3 bases removed from V and 6 bases from J, the gap between germline ends came to 18 bases. CDR3 size: 16 residues. Germline CDR1 and CDR2: ENHRY and SYGVKD. This CDR3 is CAISDSGEGLGNEQFF. The CDR3 region has the DNA TGTGCCATCAGTGATTCTGGTGAGGGTTTGGGCAATGAGCAGTTCTTC.